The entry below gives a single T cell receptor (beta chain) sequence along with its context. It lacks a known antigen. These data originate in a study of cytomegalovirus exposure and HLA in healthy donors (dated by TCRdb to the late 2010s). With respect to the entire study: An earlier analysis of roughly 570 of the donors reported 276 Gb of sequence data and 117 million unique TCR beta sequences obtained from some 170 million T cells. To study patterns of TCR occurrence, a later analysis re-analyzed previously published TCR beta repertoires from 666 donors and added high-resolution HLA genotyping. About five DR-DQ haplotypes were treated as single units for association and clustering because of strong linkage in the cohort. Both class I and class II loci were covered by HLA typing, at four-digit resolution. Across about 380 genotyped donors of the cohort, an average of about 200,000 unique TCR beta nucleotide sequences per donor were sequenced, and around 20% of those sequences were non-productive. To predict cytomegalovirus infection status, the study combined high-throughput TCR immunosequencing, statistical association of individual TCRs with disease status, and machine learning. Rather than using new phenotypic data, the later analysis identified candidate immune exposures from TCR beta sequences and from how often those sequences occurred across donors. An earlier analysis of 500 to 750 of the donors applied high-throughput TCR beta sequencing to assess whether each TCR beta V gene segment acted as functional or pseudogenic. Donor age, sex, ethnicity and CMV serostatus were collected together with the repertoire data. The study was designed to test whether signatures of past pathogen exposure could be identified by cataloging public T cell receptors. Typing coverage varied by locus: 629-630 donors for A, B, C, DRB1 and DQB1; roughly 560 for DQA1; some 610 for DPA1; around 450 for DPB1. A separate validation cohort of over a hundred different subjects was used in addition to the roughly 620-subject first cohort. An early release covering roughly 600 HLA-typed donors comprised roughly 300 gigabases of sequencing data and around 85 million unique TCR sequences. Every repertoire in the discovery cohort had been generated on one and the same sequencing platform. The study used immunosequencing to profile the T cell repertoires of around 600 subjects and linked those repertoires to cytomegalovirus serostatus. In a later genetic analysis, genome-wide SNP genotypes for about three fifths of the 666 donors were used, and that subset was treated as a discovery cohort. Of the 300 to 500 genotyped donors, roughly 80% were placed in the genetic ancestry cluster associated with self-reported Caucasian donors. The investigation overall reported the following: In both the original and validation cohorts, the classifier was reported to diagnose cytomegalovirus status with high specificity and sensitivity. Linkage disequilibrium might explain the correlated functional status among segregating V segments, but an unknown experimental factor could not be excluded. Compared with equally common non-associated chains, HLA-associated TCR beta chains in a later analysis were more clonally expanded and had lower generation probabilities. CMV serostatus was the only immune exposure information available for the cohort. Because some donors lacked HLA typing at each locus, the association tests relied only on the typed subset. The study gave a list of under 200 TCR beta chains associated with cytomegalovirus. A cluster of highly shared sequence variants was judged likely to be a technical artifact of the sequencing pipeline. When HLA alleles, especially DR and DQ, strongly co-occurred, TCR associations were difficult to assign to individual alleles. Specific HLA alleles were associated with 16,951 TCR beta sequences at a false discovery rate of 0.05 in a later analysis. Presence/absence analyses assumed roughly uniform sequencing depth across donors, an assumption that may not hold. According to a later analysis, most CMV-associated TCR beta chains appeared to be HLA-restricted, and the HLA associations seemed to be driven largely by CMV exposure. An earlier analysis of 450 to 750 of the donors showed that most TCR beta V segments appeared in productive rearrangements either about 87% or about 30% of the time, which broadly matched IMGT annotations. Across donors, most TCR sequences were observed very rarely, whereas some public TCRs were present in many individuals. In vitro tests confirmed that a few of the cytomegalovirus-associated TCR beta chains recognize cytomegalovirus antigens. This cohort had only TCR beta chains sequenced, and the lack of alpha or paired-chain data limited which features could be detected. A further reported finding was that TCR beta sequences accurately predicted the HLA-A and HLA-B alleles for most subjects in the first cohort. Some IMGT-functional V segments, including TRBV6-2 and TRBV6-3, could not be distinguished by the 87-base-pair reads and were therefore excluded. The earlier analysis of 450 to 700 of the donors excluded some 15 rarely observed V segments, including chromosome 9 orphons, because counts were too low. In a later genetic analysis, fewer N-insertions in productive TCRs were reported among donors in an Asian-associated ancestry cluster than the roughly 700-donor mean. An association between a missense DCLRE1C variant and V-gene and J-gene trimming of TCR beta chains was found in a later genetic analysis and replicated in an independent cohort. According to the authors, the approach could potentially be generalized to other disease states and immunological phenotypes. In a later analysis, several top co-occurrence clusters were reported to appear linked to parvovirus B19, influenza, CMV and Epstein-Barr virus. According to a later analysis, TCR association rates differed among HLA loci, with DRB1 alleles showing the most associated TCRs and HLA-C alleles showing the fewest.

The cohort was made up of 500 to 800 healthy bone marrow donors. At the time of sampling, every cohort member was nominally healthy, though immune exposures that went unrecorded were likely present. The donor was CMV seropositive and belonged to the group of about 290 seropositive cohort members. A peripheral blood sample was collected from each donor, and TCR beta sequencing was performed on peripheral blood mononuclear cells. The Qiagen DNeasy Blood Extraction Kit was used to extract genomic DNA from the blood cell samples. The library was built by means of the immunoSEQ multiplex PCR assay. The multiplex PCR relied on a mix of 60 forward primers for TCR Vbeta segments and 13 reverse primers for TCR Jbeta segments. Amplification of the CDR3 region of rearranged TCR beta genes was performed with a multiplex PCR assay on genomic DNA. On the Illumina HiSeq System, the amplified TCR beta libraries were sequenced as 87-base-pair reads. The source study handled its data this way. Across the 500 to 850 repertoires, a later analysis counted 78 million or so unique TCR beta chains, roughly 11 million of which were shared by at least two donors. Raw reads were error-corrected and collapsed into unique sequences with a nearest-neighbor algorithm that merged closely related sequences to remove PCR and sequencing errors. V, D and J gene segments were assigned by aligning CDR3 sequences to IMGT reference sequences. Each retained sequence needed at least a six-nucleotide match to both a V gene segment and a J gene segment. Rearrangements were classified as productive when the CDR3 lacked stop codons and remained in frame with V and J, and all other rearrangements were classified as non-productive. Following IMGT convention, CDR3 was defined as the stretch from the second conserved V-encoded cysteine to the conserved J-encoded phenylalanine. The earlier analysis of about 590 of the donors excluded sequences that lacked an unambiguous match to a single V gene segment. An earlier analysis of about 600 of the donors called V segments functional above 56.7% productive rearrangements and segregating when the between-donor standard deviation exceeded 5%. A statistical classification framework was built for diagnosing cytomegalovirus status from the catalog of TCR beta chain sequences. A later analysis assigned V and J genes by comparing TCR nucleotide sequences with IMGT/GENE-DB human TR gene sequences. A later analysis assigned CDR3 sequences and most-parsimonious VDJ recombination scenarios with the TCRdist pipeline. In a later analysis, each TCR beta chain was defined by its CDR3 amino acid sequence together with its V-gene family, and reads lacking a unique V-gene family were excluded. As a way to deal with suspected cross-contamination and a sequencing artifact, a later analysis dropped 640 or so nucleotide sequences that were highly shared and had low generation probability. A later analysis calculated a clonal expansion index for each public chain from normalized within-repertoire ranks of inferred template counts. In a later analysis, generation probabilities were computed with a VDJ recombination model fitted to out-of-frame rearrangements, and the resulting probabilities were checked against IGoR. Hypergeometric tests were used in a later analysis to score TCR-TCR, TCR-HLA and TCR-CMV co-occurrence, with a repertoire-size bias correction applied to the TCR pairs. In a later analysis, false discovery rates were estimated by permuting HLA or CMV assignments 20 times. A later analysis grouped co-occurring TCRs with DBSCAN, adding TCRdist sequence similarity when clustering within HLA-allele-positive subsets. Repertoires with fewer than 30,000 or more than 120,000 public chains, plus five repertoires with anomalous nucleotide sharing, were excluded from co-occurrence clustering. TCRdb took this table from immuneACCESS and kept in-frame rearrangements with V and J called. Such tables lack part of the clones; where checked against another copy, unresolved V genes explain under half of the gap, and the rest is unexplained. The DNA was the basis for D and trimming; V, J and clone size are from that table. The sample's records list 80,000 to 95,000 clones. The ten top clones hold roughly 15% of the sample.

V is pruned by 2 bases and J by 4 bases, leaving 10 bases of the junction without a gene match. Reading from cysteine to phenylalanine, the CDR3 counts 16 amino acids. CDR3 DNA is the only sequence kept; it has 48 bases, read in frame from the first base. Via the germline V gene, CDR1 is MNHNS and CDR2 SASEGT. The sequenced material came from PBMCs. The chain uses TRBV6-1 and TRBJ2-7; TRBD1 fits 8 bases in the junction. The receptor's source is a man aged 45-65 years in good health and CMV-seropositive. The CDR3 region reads CASSELGAGGAYEQYF. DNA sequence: TGTGCCAGCAGTGAATTGGGAGCAGGGGGCGCGTACGAGCAGTACTTC.